This T cell receptor beta chain was identified in a study of blood T cell repertoires in COVID-19. Across the study: The analysed material was cDNA or gDNA that came from T cells, B-cell-depleted T cells, or PBMCs.

In the source study's methods: Estimation of nucleated cell counts was performed using reference gene primer amplification. The table came from immunoSEQ multiplex PCR; TCRdb's copy has only in-frame clones and leaves some out. Clone size and the V and J calls come from that table; the DNA yielded D and trimming. The table shows some 330,000 clones, with roughly nine tenths occurring only once. Sequencing was performed on PBMCs or T cells enriched from blood (not recorded which). The sequence came from a woman in her 30s who had recovered from COVID-19.

CDR3 coding DNA: TGTGCCAGCAGCTTATCTAGTAGCACAGATACGCAGTATTTT. Translated: CASSLSSSTDTQYF. The chain couples TRBV7-2 to TRBJ2-3, with D unclear. Germline values: CDR1 SGHTA, CDR2 FQGNSA. The V gene lost 2 bases and the J gene lost 0 bases, with 6 bases spanning the gap. The CDR3 is made up of 14 amino acids.